These 7 T cell receptor beta chains came from one sample sequenced in a study of immune evolution from preneoplasia to lung adenocarcinoma. Here immunoSEQ multiplex PCR was the method, and the copy in TCRdb shows in-frame clones only, minus some. The data hold about 16,000 clones, with 86% observed a single time. Sequencing was carried out using FFPE invasive lung adenocarcinoma tissue. Receptors were obtained from a person between 65 and 79 years old with invasive lung adenocarcinoma.

The V gene is TRBV27, the J gene TRBJ2-5, with a weak D call TRBD1 (6 bases). Germline V gene sequence: CDR1 MNHEY, CDR2 SMNVEV (reference sequence). The CDR3 spans 14 residues. The V end lost 3 bases, the J end lost 5 bases, and 13 bases lay between the germline ends. CDR3 sequence: CASSLSQGSETQYF. CDR3 nucleotides: TGTGCCAGCAGTTTGTCTCAGGGGTCCGAGACCCAGTACTTC.

The J gene is TRBJ2-1, the V gene TRBV7-2; the D call may be TRBD1 or TRBD2 (5 bases each). CDR3 length: 17 residues. Looked up from germline, CDR1 is SGHTA and CDR2 is FQGNSA. The germline V and J ends were trimmed by 1 base and 6 bases, with 19 bases remaining between them. The CDR3 sequence is CASSLGASGRGINEQFF. CDR3 nucleotides: TGTGCCAGCAGCTTAGGAGCCTCGGGACGCGGAATCAATGAGCAGTTCTTC. The variable domain in full, with the rest retrieved from reference TRBV7-2 and TRBJ2-1, is GAGVSQSPSNKVTEKGKDVELRCDPISGHTALYWYRQSLGQGLEFLIYFQGNSAPDKSGLPSDRFSAERTGGSVSTLTIQRTQQEDSAVYLCASSLGASGRGINEQFFGPGTRLTVL.

The chain carries TRBV28 and TRBJ1-5; the D gene is possibly TRBD1 (5 bases). Between the trimmed V and J ends, which lost 5 bases and 11 bases, there was a span of 13 bases. The CDR3 runs 12 residues. The germline gives CDR1 MDHEN, CDR2 SYDVKM. CDR3 amino acids: CASSQGPRAQHF. CDR3 in DNA: TGTGCCAGCAGTCAGGGCCCACGGGCCCAGCATTTT. Combining the CDR3 with reference TRBV28 and TRBJ1-5 gives the whole variable domain DVKVTQSSRYLVKRTGEKVFLECVQDMDHENMFWYRQDPGLGLRLIYFSYDVKMKEKGDIPEGYSVSREKKERFSLILESASTNQTSMYLCASSQGPRAQHFGDGTRLSIL.

V is TRBV11-2 and J is TRBJ2-7, with D perhaps matching TRBD1 (7 bases). Germline loops: CDR1 SGHAT, CDR2 FQNNGV. Trimming removed 4 bases at V and 5 bases at J, with 18 bases between. The CDR3 consists of 15 residues. CDR3 sequence: CASSSDQGRGDEQYF. DNA of the CDR3: TGTGCCAGCAGCTCAGACCAGGGCAGGGGGGACGAGCAGTACTTC.

The rearrangement links TRBV6-5 to TRBJ2-1; no definite D call. Germline V gene lookup returns CDR1 MNHEY and CDR2 SVGAGI. There are 14 residues in the CDR3. V lost 0 bases and J 9 bases, leaving 12 bases between the germline ends. CDR3 sequence (DNA): TGTGCCAGCAGTTACTCCCAGGTCCCCCGTGAGCAGTTCTTC. Its translation is CASSYSQVPREQFF.

This sequence joins TRBV5-1 and TRBJ2-3; maybe TRBD2 (7 bases). Trimming shortened V by 0 bases and J by 4 bases, and 12 bases separated the two germline ends. Per germline, CDR1 SGHRS and CDR2 YFSETQ. The CDR3 sequence is 15 residues long. CDR3 protein: CASSLEGGGPDTQYF. For the CDR3, the DNA is TGCGCCAGCAGCTTGGAAGGGGGGGGTCCAGATACGCAGTATTTT.

The V gene is TRBV11-1, the J gene TRBJ2-7; no reliable D call. This CDR3 comprises 14 residues. Per germline, CDR1 SGHAT and CDR2 FQDESV (reference sequence). V was clipped by 4 bases and J by 0 bases, with 10 bases between them. CDR3 region: CASSSGSGSYEQYF. The DNA of the CDR3 is TGTGCCAGCAGCTCCGGTTCAGGCTCCTACGAGCAGTACTTC.